The rows below give T cell receptor beta chains drawn from one sample of a study of blood T cell repertoires in COVID-19. TCRdb's copy holds only in-frame clones and misses some; the assay was immunoSEQ multiplex PCR. The top ten hold 3% of the sample, which has around 180,000 clones, around 72% seen once. The sequencing input was peripheral blood. All receptors derive from a woman aged 80 or over with acute or convalescent COVID-19. The CDR3 runs from the conserved cysteine through the conserved F or W. The D gene is left open where the match is weak. Expanded clones get a size class; other rows say once, few or many, or leave the size out.

D gene: .
clone size: .
J gene: TRBJ2-3
V gene: TRBV6-5
CDR3 DNA: TGTGCCAGCAGCCGGACAGAGACTAGCACAGATACGCAGTATTTT
CDR3 protein: CASSRTETSTDTQYF

D gene: .
clone size: .
J gene: TRBJ1-6
V gene: TRBV19
CDR3 DNA: TGTGCCAGTAAGAGGAGACAGGTGGATTCACCCCTCCACTTT
CDR3 protein: CASKRRQVDSPLHF

D gene: TRBD1
clone size: .
J gene: TRBJ1-1
V gene: TRBV18
CDR3 DNA: TGTGCCAGCTCAAAGGGGGCGCAGGTTACTGAAGCTTTCTTT
CDR3 protein: CASSKGAQVTEAFF

D gene: .
clone size: .
J gene: TRBJ2-3
V gene: TRBV19
CDR3 DNA: TGTGCCAGTAGTATTAGGAGCAGCGCAGATACGCAGTATTTT
CDR3 protein: CASSIRSSADTQYF

D gene: TRBD1
clone size: .
J gene: TRBJ2-1
V gene: TRBV9
CDR3 DNA: TGTGCCAGCAGCTACAAATTACAGGGGGATGAGCAGTTCTTC
CDR3 protein: CASSYKLQGDEQFF

D gene: .
clone size: .
J gene: TRBJ1-5
V gene: TRBV25-1
CDR3 DNA: TGTGCCAGCAGTGAATATGGAGCAGGGAATCAGCCCCAGCATTTT
CDR3 protein: CASSEYGAGNQPQHF

D gene: TRBD2
clone size: .
J gene: TRBJ2-2
V gene: TRBV24-1
CDR3 DNA: TGTGCCACCAGTGACCCCGGGAGGGTCGGGGCCGGGGAGCTGTTTTTT
CDR3 protein: CATSDPGRVGAGELFF

D gene: .
clone size: once
J gene: TRBJ2-1
V gene: TRBV11-3
CDR3 DNA: TGTGCCAGCAGCTTAGGGGCTTACAATGAGCAGTTCTTC
CDR3 protein: CASSLGAYNEQFF

D gene: TRBD1
clone size: .
J gene: TRBJ1-1
V gene: TRBV28
CDR3 DNA: TGTGCCAGCAGTTTCGACAGGGGGGCTTTCTTT
CDR3 protein: CASSFDRGAFF

D gene: .
clone size: many
J gene: TRBJ2-5
V gene: TRBV9
CDR3 DNA: TGTGCCAGCAGCGCTGGGGGCGGATACCAAGAGACCCAGTACTTC
CDR3 protein: CASSAGGGYQETQYF

D gene: TRBD1
clone size: .
J gene: TRBJ2-2
V gene: TRBV3-1/TRBV3-2
CDR3 DNA: TGTGCCAGCAGCCCCCCCGGGACAGGCAACACCGGGGAGCTGTTTTTT
CDR3 protein: CASSPPGTGNTGELFF

D gene: .
clone size: few
J gene: TRBJ2-3
V gene: TRBV7-3
CDR3 DNA: TGTGCCAGCAGCTTAATCGAGGGACTGTATAGCACAGATACGCAGTATTTT
CDR3 protein: CASSLIEGLYSTDTQYF

D gene: TRBD2
clone size: .
J gene: TRBJ2-7
V gene: TRBV7-2
CDR3 DNA: TGTGCCAGCAGCCCGCGGACTAGCCGACGCCTAGGGTACGAGCAGTACTTC
CDR3 protein: CASSPRTSRRLGYEQYF

D gene: .
clone size: .
J gene: TRBJ2-3
V gene: TRBV5-1
CDR3 DNA: TGCGCCAGCGGAGGTTCAGGGGGCACAGATACGCAGTATTTT
CDR3 protein: CASGGSGGTDTQYF

D gene: .
clone size: .
J gene: TRBJ2-3
V gene: TRBV20-1
CDR3 DNA: TGCAGTGCTAGTAGTGGGTCACGGGATGGAACAGATACGCAGTATTTT
CDR3 protein: CSASSGSRDGTDTQYF

D gene: .
clone size: .
J gene: TRBJ2-1
V gene: TRBV11-2
CDR3 DNA: TGTGCCAGCAGCTTAGACAGGGGTGCTGAGCAGTTCTTC
CDR3 protein: CASSLDRGAEQFF

D gene: .
clone size: .
J gene: TRBJ1-5
V gene: TRBV19
CDR3 DNA: TGTGCCAGTAGTAGTGGGGAGGTCGATCAGCCCCAGCATTTT
CDR3 protein: CASSSGEVDQPQHF